The 30 T cell receptor beta chains listed next were all sequenced from one sample in a study of CD8+ T cells in alopecia areata. cDNA prepared by RNA extraction and subsequent reverse transcription served as the template for sequencing. Clones were read by immunoSEQ multiplex PCR, and TCRdb kept only the in-frame ones, dropping some. The sample yields approximately 180,000 clones, roughly 66% seen once. The treatment denotes: oral pan-JAK inhibitor, 5-10 mg twice daily. This specimen consisted of CD4+ T cells sorted from blood, obtained at week 24, from a patient treated with tofacitinib. All receptors derive from a human donor with alopecia areata.

This clone was seen a few times. This sequence joins TRBV4-3 and TRBJ2-3, with D uncertain. V was cut by 1 base and J by 2 bases, with 16 bases left in between. The CDR3 is made up of 17 amino acids. CDR1 is LGHNA, CDR2 YSLEER, per germline. The DNA of the CDR3 is TGCGCCAGCAGCCAAGGGGTAACGTCCCTTTCCACAGATACGCAGTATTTT. It encodes CASSQGVTSLSTDTQYF.

The chain has TRBV13 and TRBJ1-2, with D perhaps matching TRBD1 (6 bases). Germline V gives CDR1 PRHDT, CDR2 FYEKMQ (reference sequence). Trimming left V 4 bases short and J 4 bases short, with 13 bases between. The CDR3 covers 14 residues. The CDR3 DNA reads as TGTGCCAGCAGCTCCTTGGACAGCTTCTATGGCTACACCTTC. As protein: CASSSLDSFYGYTF. The complete variable domain, with remaining parts taken from reference TRBV13 and TRBJ1-2, reads AAGVIQSPRHLIKEKRETATLKCYPIPRHDTVYWYQQGPGQDPQFLISFYEKMQSDKGSIPDRFSAQQFSDYHSELNMSSLELGDSALYFCASSSLDSFYGYTFGSGTRLTVV.

The V gene is TRBV6-5, the J gene TRBJ1-1, with TRBD1 as a possible D gene (5 bases). The CDR3 length is 15 residues. V lost 6 bases, J lost 0 bases, and 14 bases lay in between. Germline CDR1 reads MNHEY; CDR2 reads SVGAGI. The CDR3 loop is CASRPPGRMNTEAFF. CDR3 DNA: TGTGCCAGCAGGCCTCCGGGACGGATGAACACTGAAGCTTTCTTT.

The rearrangement joins TRBV4-3 to TRBJ2-7; D possibly corresponds to TRBD2 (5 bases). Germline assignment: CDR1 LGHNA and CDR2 YSLEER. The CDR3 has 14 amino acids. V lost 0 bases, J lost 4 bases, and 10 bases lay in between. CDR3: CASSQEVGGYEQYF. The CDR3 DNA sequence: TGCGCCAGCAGCCAAGAAGTAGGAGGATACGAGCAGTACTTC.

V and J are TRBV5-4 and TRBJ1-2, with D possibly being TRBD1 (5 bases). Germline loops: CDR1 SGHNT, CDR2 YYREEE (reference sequence). V shed 1 base and J shed 4 bases, with 8 bases lying between them. The CDR3 covers 13 residues. CDR3 sequence (DNA): TGTGCCAGCAGCTTGCGTGACAGCTATGGCTACACCTTC. Translation gives CASSLRDSYGYTF. The variable domain in full, with the rest retrieved from reference TRBV5-4 and TRBJ1-2, is ETGVTQSPTHLIKTRGQQVTLRCSSQSGHNTVSWYQQALGQGPQFIFQYYREEENGRGNFPPRFSGLQFPNYSSELNVNALELDDSALYLCASSLRDSYGYTFGSGTRLTVV.

The chain recombines TRBV5-1 with TRBJ1-2; D may be TRBD1 (5 bases). V was trimmed by 4 bases and J by 0 bases, leaving 16 bases between them. Germline values: CDR1 SGHRS, CDR2 YFSETQ. There are 16 residues in the CDR3. CDR3 DNA: TGCGCCAGCAGCCCCTTTGGGGGGACGGCTAACTATGGCTACACCTTC. It is translated as CASSPFGGTANYGYTF. The variable domain in full, with the rest retrieved from reference TRBV5-1 and TRBJ1-2, is KAGVTQTPRYLIKTRGQQVTLSCSPISGHRSVSWYQQTPGQGLQFLFEYFSETQRNKGNFPGRFSGRQFSNSRSEMNVSTLELGDSALYLCASSPFGGTANYGYTFGSGTRLTVV.

The rearrangement links TRBV30 to TRBJ2-6; tentatively, D is TRBD1 (5 bases). The CDR3 runs 19 residues. Trimming took 4 bases from V and 0 from J, leaving 22 bases between them. Germline CDR1 GTSNPN, CDR2 SVGIG (reference sequence). CDR3 protein: CAWMGSWGAIDSGANVLTF. The CDR3 region has the DNA TGTGCCTGGATGGGTAGTTGGGGCGCAATCGACTCTGGGGCCAACGTCCTGACTTTC.

In its sample, this clone was seen a few times. The chain joins TRBV27 to TRBJ1-2; TRBD1 aligns across 10 bases. The V segment lost 2 bases and the J segment 8 bases; nucleotides outside the gene matches: 5. This CDR3 is built from 14 residues. CDR1 is MNHEY, CDR2 SMNVEV, per germline (reference sequence). CDR3 coding DNA: TGTGCCAGCAGTTTAGATTGGACAGGGGGAGGCTACACCTTC. This sequence encodes CASSLDWTGGGYTF.

CDR3: CASGKAGSGELFF. CDR3 DNA: TGTGCCAGCGGAAAGGCGGGTTCCGGGGAGCTGTTTTTT. The gene calls are TRBV7-2 and TRBJ2-2; a weak D match, TRBD2 (5 bases). The length of the CDR3 is 13 residues. Germline CDR1 reads SGHTA; CDR2 reads FQGNSA. V shed 8 bases and J shed 6 bases, with 13 bases lying between them.

The chain uses TRBV7-2 and TRBJ2-3, with TRBD2 matching 11 bases. Germline loops: CDR1 SGHTA, CDR2 FQGNSA. The ends lost 5 bases at V and 4 bases at J; junction bases unmatched: 8. The CDR3 contains 16 residues. Here the CDR3 DNA reads TGTGCCAGCAGCGCCCGACTAGCGGGGTCCGCAGATACGCAGTATTTT. Residues: CASSARLAGSADTQYF.

This clone came up a few times. The chain joins TRBV18 to TRBJ1-2; D is unclear. CDR1 is KGHSH, CDR2 LQKENI, per germline. The CDR3 length is 13 residues. V shed 3 bases and J shed 3 bases, with 8 bases lying between them. CDR3 in amino acids: CASSPGSDYGYTF. The CDR3 nucleotides read TGTGCCAGCTCACCGGGAAGCGACTATGGCTACACCTTC.

This rearrangement joins TRBV30 to TRBJ2-5; TRBD2 aligns across 9 bases. Germline-derived CDR1 and CDR2 are GTSNPN and SVGIG (reference sequence). The CDR3 has 14 residues. After removal of 7 bases from V and 5 bases from J, the junction contained 11 bases not matched to a gene. CDR3 amino acids: CASGLAGRRETQYF. CDR3 DNA: TGTGCCTCGGGGCTAGCGGGGCGGCGGGAGACCCAGTACTTC.

This chain joins TRBV7-2 and TRBJ2-1, with 14 bases lining up with TRBD2. Germline-derived CDR1 and CDR2 are SGHTA and FQGNSA. This CDR3 has 17 residues. J lost 4 bases, V lost 5 bases, and 7 bases had no gene match. As DNA, the CDR3 is TGTGCCAGCAGCAAGCGGACTAGCGGGGGGATTTACAATGAGCAGTTCTTC. It codes for CASSKRTSGGIYNEQFF.

The V and J genes are TRBV2 and TRBJ1-4; 10 bases match TRBD1. Per germline, CDR1 SNHLY and CDR2 FYNNEI. The CDR3 sequence is 14 residues long. Trimming cost V 4 bases and J 7 bases; bases outside gene matches: 3. The CDR3 reads CASSGTGGREKLFF. The CDR3 region has the DNA TGTGCCAGCAGTGGGACAGGGGGTCGTGAAAAACTGTTTTTT.

The rearrangement links TRBV10-3 to TRBJ1-2, with TRBD1 as a possible D gene (5 bases). V lost 5 bases to trimming and J lost 3 bases, with 13 bases between them. Germline V lookup: CDR1 ENHRY, CDR2 SYGVKD. The CDR3 consists of 14 residues. The CDR3 is CAISLDSEDYGYTF. DNA of the CDR3: TGTGCCATCAGTCTCGACAGTGAAGACTATGGCTACACCTTC.

The chain employs TRBV29-1 and TRBJ1-1; D ambiguous. V was shortened by 7 bases and J by 1 base, with 13 bases between the two germline ends. This CDR3 spans 13 amino acids. The germline CDR1 and CDR2 sequences are SQVTM and ANQGSEA. CDR3 DNA: TGCAGCGCCGAAGGATTAGCGAACACTGAAGCTTTCTTT. Protein: CSAEGLANTEAFF.

In this sample, this clone turned up a few times. The chain has TRBV2 and TRBJ1-5, with D uncertain. V lost 6 bases to trimming and J lost 2 bases, with 11 bases between them. Germline V gene lookup returns CDR1 SNHLY and CDR2 FYNNEI. CDR3 length equals 14 residues. Here the CDR3 reads CASSADGGNQPQHF. The CDR3 DNA reads TGTGCCAGCAGCGCCGATGGGGGCAATCAGCCCCAGCATTTT.

V and J are TRBV5-1 and TRBJ2-7, with D possibly matching TRBD1 (6 bases). V shed 4 bases and J shed 2 bases, with 13 bases lying between them. In germline, CDR1 is SGHRS, CDR2 YFSETQ. The CDR3 covers 14 residues. CDR3 protein: CASSALQGTYEQYF. CDR3 coding DNA: TGCGCCAGCAGCGCGTTACAGGGTACCTACGAGCAGTACTTC. Full variable domain (outside the CDR3, taken from reference TRBV5-1 and TRBJ2-7): KAGVTQTPRYLIKTRGQQVTLSCSPISGHRSVSWYQQTPGQGLQFLFEYFSETQRNKGNFPGRFSGRQFSNSRSEMNVSTLELGDSALYLCASSALQGTYEQYFGPGTRLTVT.

The CDR3 loop reads CASSIQGFYGYTF. CDR3 coding DNA: TGTGCCAGCAGCATACAGGGCTTCTATGGCTACACCTTC. J is TRBJ1-2 and V is TRBV7-8; maybe TRBD1 (6 bases). This CDR3 spans 13 amino acids. Germline V gives CDR1 SGHVS, CDR2 FQNEAQ. V lost 5 bases, J lost 4 bases, and 11 bases lay in between.

The chain recombines TRBV4-1 with TRBJ2-1; the match to TRBD2 covers 11 bases. Losses at the gene ends were 2 bases for V and 6 bases for J; bases not matched to a gene: 6. CDR1 and CDR2 (germline): MGHRA, YSYEKL. The length of the CDR3 is 16 residues. CDR3 nucleotide sequence: TGCGCCAGCAGCCAAACCCTAGCGGGGGGCTCCAATGAGCAGTTCTTC. It translates to CASSQTLAGGSNEQFF.

With respect to this clone: The final CDR3 position lacks the conserved phenylalanine or tryptophan, pointing to a likely read error. It is unclear where the CDR3 begins or ends on the DNA, so no DNA is shown, and the CDR3 is as TCRdb lists it. The chain joins TRBV5-6 to TRBJ1-4; the DNA was not compared with TRBD1, the D call given in the table. Germline V gene lookup returns CDR1 SGHDT and CDR2 YYEEEE. The CDR3 totals 14 residues, both ends included. CDR3 region: CASSLYRQGPGTVV.

This rearrangement joins TRBV9 to TRBJ2-5, with unresolved D. V dropped 0 bases and J dropped 1 base, with 7 bases sitting between them. The germline gives CDR1 SGDLS, CDR2 YYNGEE. The CDR3 runs to 14 residues. CDR3 loop: CASSVEAAQETQYF. The DNA of the CDR3 is TGTGCCAGCAGCGTAGAGGCAGCCCAAGAGACCCAGTACTTC.

The rearrangement uses TRBV7-2 and TRBJ1-2, with 7 bases identical to TRBD1. J lost 6 bases, V lost 2 bases, and 9 bases had no gene match. The CDR3 runs to 15 residues. Per the germline V gene, CDR1 is SGHTA and CDR2 is FQGNSA. In DNA form, the CDR3 reads TGTGCCAGCAGCTTATTCGTACAGGGGACAGATGGCTACACCTTC. Translating gives CASSLFVQGTDGYTF. Based on the CDR3 plus reference TRBV7-2 and TRBJ1-2, the full variable domain is GAGVSQSPSNKVTEKGKDVELRCDPISGHTALYWYRQSLGQGLEFLIYFQGNSAPDKSGLPSDRFSAERTGGSVSTLTIQRTQQEDSAVYLCASSLFVQGTDGYTFGSGTRLTVV.

The chain combines TRBV5-1 with TRBJ1-5, with TRBD1 identical over 7 bases. Germline V gene data show CDR1 as SGHRS and CDR2 as YFSETQ. This CDR3 has 16 residues. V dropped 1 base and J dropped 7; count of bases not matched to a gene: 11. In nucleotides, the CDR3 is TGCGCCAGCAGCTTGACTAAACTGACAGGGCACCAGCCCCAGCATTTT. Residues: CASSLTKLTGHQPQHF.

This clone came up once. This sequence joins TRBV27 and TRBJ2-7, with D possibly matching TRBD2 (5 bases). The germline CDR1 and CDR2 sequences are MNHEY and SMNVEV (reference sequence). There are 14 residues in the CDR3. Trimming pared 4 bases from V and 7 bases from J, leaving 17 bases between. CDR3 coding DNA: TGTGCCAGCAGTTCTGGACGGGCGGCGGGTGAGCAGTACTTC. Residues: CASSSGRAAGEQYF.

The V gene is TRBV15, the J gene TRBJ2-3; D gene ambiguous. The CDR3 spans 12 residues. Germline CDR1 and CDR2: LNHNV and YYDKDF (reference sequence). V lost 4 bases and J 6 bases, leaving 8 bases between the germline ends. Here the CDR3 DNA reads TGTGCCACCAGCAAGTCTGGGGATACGCAGTATTTT. It is translated as CATSKSGDTQYF. Complete variable domain (other parts from reference TRBV15 and TRBJ2-3): DAMVIQNPRYQVTQFGKPVTLSCSQTLNHNVMYWYQQKSSQAPKLLFHYYDKDFNNEADTPDNFQSRRPNTSFCFLDIRSPGLGDTAMYLCATSKSGDTQYFGPGTRLTVL.

The chain is built from TRBV7-2 and TRBJ1-5; D is uncertain. Trimming took off 8 bases at V and 2 bases at J, with 13 bases between the two ends. Germline V gives CDR1 SGHTA, CDR2 FQGNSA. This CDR3 is built from 14 residues. The chain's CDR3 is CASGRRGGNQPQHF. DNA of the CDR3: TGTGCCAGCGGACGTCGTGGTGGCAATCAGCCCCAGCATTTT.

The CDR3 nucleotides read TGTGCCAGCACCTGGGACGAAGCCGAGCAGTACTTC. It encodes CASTWDEAEQYF. The rearrangement joins TRBV6-6 to TRBJ2-7; D may correspond to TRBD1 or TRBD2 (5 bases each). Trimming took 7 bases from V and 6 from J, leaving 13 bases between them. Germline V gene sequence: CDR1 MNHNY, CDR2 SVGAGI (reference sequence). The length of the CDR3 is 12 residues.

The chain links TRBV13 to TRBJ2-2; unclear D gene. CDR3 length: 12 residues. Deletions cut 5 bases from V and 2 bases from J, with 3 bases between. Germline CDR1 PRHDT, CDR2 FYEKMQ (reference sequence). CDR3 nucleotide sequence: TGTGCCAGCAGCCTTAACACCGGGGAGCTGTTTTTT. Protein: CASSLNTGELFF. The complete variable domain, with remaining parts taken from reference TRBV13 and TRBJ2-2, reads AAGVIQSPRHLIKEKRETATLKCYPIPRHDTVYWYQQGPGQDPQFLISFYEKMQSDKGSIPDRFSAQQFSDYHSELNMSSLELGDSALYFCASSLNTGELFFGEGSRLTVL.

The chain uses TRBV30 and TRBJ1-6; D remains ambiguous. Germline V lookup: CDR1 GTSNPN, CDR2 SVGIG (reference sequence). This CDR3 region has 13 residues. V was clipped by 7 bases and J by 9 bases, with 16 bases between them. CDR3 sequence (DNA): TGTGCCTCCCACGCGGAGGGTAGTTCACCCCTCCACTTT. Protein: CASHAEGSSPLHF.